Below, 6 T cell receptor beta chains from the same sample are listed, as sequenced in a study of CD8+ T cells in alopecia areata. Sorting used CD4, CD8alpha, NKG2D, NKG2ACE and other markers on pooled cutaneous lymph node cells. Reverse transcribed after extraction, RNA yielded cDNA as the sequencing template. The data were produced by immunoSEQ multiplex PCR, yet TCRdb's version contains in-frame clones alone and is incomplete. The data show roughly 260,000 clones, with none appearing a single time. The material sequenced was CD4+ T cells sorted from a lymph node. All receptors come from a C3H/HeJ mouse with alopecia areata. Mouse MHC haplotype: H2-k.

This clone was seen only a few times. Here the gene names and germline are mouse. The read falls 4 residues short of the CDR3 end, and the missing part is taken from the germline J gene. V and J are TRBV19 and TRBJ2-1; weak D call: TRBD1 (6 bases). The CDR3 has 12 residues. Germline CDR1 and CDR2: FNHDT and SITEND (reference sequence). Here the CDR3 reads CASSITGPEQFF. Partial CDR3 DNA: TGTGCCAGCAGTATCACAGGGCCT.

The sample holds a few counts of this clone. Germline and genes: mouse. The CDR3 is cut off 4 residues early in the read; its end comes from the germline J gene. The same CDR3 can be traced to other DNA sequences in this sample. V is TRBV1 and J is TRBJ2-3; D not resolved. The CDR3 has 16 amino acids. Trimming shortened V by 0 bases and J by 0 bases, and 10 bases separated the two germline ends. Germline V lookup: CDR1 NSQYPW, CDR2 LRSPGD (reference sequence). The CDR3 protein is CTCSADRPGSAETLYF. The part of the CDR3 DNA that was read is TGCACCTGCAGTGCAGATCGACCAGGTAGTGCAGAA.

The table lists this clone with a few counts. Gene names and germline match the mouse. The read finishes 4 residues shy of the CDR3 end, and the germline J gene is used to complete it. The genes are TRBV1 and TRBJ2-4; TRBD2 matches 8 bases. Losses at the gene ends were 0 bases for V and 0 bases for J; bases not matched to a gene: 2. The germline V gene encodes CDR1 NSQYPW and CDR2 LRSPGD (reference sequence). The CDR3 has 16 amino acids. This CDR3 reads CTCSAELGASQNTLYF. CDR3 DNA, as far as it was read: TGCACCTGCAGTGCAGAACTGGGGGCTAGTCAAAAC. Full variable domain (remainder filled in from reference TRBV1 and TRBJ2-4): VTLLEQNPRWRLVPRGQAVNLRCILKNSQYPWMSWYQQDLQKQLQWLFTLRSPGDKEVKSLPGADYLATRVTDTELRLQVANMSQGRTLYCTCSAELGASQNTLYFGAGTRLSVL.

With respect to this clone: The gene names given are mouse names. The read falls 4 residues short of the CDR3 end, and the missing part is taken from the germline J gene. The rearrangement joins TRBV13-3 to TRBJ2-1, with 8 bases identical to TRBD2. Germline CDR1 is NNHDY and CDR2 is SYVADS. CDR3 length: 15 residues. Losses at the gene ends were 3 bases for V and 3 bases for J; bases not matched to a gene: 5. CDR3 DNA (partial): TGTGCCAGCAGTGGAAGGTGGGGGGGCTATGCT. It encodes CASSGRWGGYA. The complete CDR3 sequence is CASSGRWGGYAEQFF.

A remark on this clone: Here the gene names and germline are mouse. The CDR3 loop reads CASSQERLGVYEQYF. The covered CDR3 bases are TGTGCCAGCAGCCAAGAGAGGCTGGGGGTTTAT. This sequence joins TRBV5 and TRBJ2-7; 7 bases are shared with TRBD2. The read terminates 4 residues ahead of where the CDR3 ends, so the germline J gene completes it. CDR3 length: 15 amino acids. In germline, CDR1 is LGHNA, CDR2 YNLKQL (reference sequence).

In this sample, this clone turned up a few times. Mouse gene names and germline throughout. The read ends 4 residues shy of where the CDR3 ends; the end is completed using the germline J gene. The sample contains more than one DNA sequence encoding this CDR3. The V call is TRBV19, the J call TRBJ2-1; 8 bases line up with TRBD2. The CDR3 spans 14 residues. V trimming: 2 bases; J trimming: 4 bases; junction bases outside the gene matches: 2. CDR1 and CDR2 from the germline V gene are FNHDT and SITEND (reference sequence). The DNA read from the CDR3 is TGTGCCAGCAGTATTACTGGGGGTTATGCT. Residues: CASSITGGYA. The entire CDR3 is CASSITGGYAEQFF.